The text below deals with one TCR beta chain. The germline gene is not matched at one end of the junction; a read error may be the cause. Some clones are missing from TCRdb's copy, which holds only in-frame ones; the method was immunoSEQ multiplex PCR. The sample lists some 250,000 clones, 65% to 85% occurring once. The sample comes from a study of blood T cell repertoires in COVID-19. Study in general: Researchers got acute and convalescent COVID-19 samples from the United States, Italy and Spain.

Germline V CDR1 and CDR2: MNHEY, SVGAGI. The CDR3 is made up of 14 amino acids. This chain joins TRBV6-5 and TRBJ2-3; TRBD2 might be the D (8 bases). The sequenced sample was peripheral blood. This TCR derives from a man aged 35 to 55 with active or convalescent COVID-19. CDR3 nucleotides: TGTGCCAGCAGTTACCCGGGAGGGGGCGATAAGCAGTATTTT. Translation gives CASSYPGGGDKQYF.